This TCR beta chain emerged from a study of blood T cell repertoires in COVID-19. At the level of the study: Specimens from acute and convalescent COVID-19 originated in the United States, Italy and Spain.

The CDR3 has 15 amino acids. V lost 0 bases to trimming and J lost 8 bases, with 14 bases between them. Germline CDR1 reads LGHNA; CDR2 reads YNFKEQ. Original methodology: By means of reference gene primer amplification, nucleated cell counts were estimated. TCRdb's table, derived via immunoSEQ multiplex PCR, lists solely in-frame clones and lacks some. V and J calls plus clone size are reproduced from that table; the DNA served to infer D and trimming. The data show 150,000 to 200,000 clones, more than 65% seen once. Individuals drawn from 24 US areas were about 18 to 90 years old. Sequencing was done on a sample of PBMCs or T cells enriched from blood (not recorded which). The chain links TRBV4-2 to TRBJ2-1; a possible D gene is TRBD2 (6 bases). This receptor was identified in a woman between 50 and 59 years old with acute COVID-19. CDR3 bases: TGTGCCAGCAGCCAAGATCTAGGGACTGTGTATGAGCAGTTCTTC. This translates into CASSQDLGTVYEQFF.